This TCR beta chain was obtained from a study of T cell repertoires in cytomegalovirus infection. As for the study in general: Researchers turned to recently identified HLA-C-restricted CMV epitopes as well as well-studied HLA-B-restricted ones.

Study-wide findings and caveats: Public TCR beta family frequency separated CMV-and-HLA carriers, including in an independent cohort.

One entry per CDR3 protein results from TCRdb running MiXCR on the reads. The table shows fewer than 850,000 distinct CDR3 sequences, with around 29% occurring only once. Points on this clonotype: Its specificity is not known.

Per germline, CDR1 MNHEY and CDR2 SMNVEV (reference sequence). The CDR3 loop spans 13 amino acids. The germline V and J ends were trimmed by 7 bases and 4 bases, with 10 bases remaining between them. The specimen was cultured CD8+ T cells from PBMCs, collected from culture after CMV antigen stimulation. The chain is built from TRBV27 and TRBJ2-2; D uncertain. The TCR was taken from a human donor in good health (CMV status not recorded). Some clones in this sample may be carry-over from other donors' samples. CDR3 amino acids: CASMRGGTGELFF. As DNA, the CDR3 is TGTGCCAGCATGCGTGGCGGCACCGGGGAGCTGTTTTTT.